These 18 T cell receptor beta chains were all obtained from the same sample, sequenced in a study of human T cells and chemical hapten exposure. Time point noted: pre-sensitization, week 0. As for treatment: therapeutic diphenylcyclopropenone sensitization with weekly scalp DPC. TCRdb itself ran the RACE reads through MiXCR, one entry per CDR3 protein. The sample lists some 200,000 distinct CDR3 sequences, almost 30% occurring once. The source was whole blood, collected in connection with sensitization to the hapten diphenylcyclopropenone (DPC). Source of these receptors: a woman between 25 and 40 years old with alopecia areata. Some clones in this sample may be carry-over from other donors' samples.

Here the CDR3 reads CASSYGTGGAADTQYF. CDR3 sequence (DNA): TGCGCCAGCAGCTATGGCACAGGGGGAGCCGCAGATACGCAGTATTTT. The V and J genes are TRBV5-1 and TRBJ2-3; TRBD1 matches at 8 bases. CDR1 and CDR2 (germline): SGHRS, YFSETQ. This CDR3 has 16 residues. V lost 3 bases to trimming and J lost 4 bases; unmatched junction nucleotides: 10.

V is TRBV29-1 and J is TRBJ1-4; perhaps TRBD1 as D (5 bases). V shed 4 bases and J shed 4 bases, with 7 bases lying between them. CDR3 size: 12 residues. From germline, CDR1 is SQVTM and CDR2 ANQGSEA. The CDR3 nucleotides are TGCAGCGTTGGAGGGGTTAATGAAAAACTGTTTTTT. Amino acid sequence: CSVGGVNEKLFF.

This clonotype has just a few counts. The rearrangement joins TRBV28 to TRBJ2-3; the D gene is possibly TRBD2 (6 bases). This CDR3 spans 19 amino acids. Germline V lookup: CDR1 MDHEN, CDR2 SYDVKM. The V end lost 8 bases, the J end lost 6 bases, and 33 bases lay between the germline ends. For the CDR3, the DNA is TGTGCCAGCGGGCAGGCAGGTGTTGGGGGGACCGCCGGGCGTGATACGCAGTATTTT. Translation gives CASGQAGVGGTAGRDTQYF.

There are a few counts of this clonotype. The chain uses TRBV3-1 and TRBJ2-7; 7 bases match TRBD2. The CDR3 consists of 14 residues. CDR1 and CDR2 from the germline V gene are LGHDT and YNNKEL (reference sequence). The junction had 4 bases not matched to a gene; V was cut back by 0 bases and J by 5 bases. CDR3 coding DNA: TGTGCCAGCAGCCAAGAGGGCGGGGGTAACGAGCAGTACTTC. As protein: CASSQEGGGNEQYF.

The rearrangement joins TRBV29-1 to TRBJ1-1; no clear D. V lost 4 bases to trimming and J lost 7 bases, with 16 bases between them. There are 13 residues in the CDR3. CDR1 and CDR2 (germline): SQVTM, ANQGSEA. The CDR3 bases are TGCAGCGTTGTCGGGCAGGCCGGCGGTGAAGCTTTCTTT. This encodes CSVVGQAGGEAFF.

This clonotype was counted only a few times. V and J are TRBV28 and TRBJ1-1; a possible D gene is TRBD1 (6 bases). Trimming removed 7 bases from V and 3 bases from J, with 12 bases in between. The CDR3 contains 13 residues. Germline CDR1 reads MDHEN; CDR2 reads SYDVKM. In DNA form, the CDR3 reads TGTGCCAGCACTCAGGGGAGGTACACTGAAGCTTTCTTT. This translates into CASTQGRYTEAFF.

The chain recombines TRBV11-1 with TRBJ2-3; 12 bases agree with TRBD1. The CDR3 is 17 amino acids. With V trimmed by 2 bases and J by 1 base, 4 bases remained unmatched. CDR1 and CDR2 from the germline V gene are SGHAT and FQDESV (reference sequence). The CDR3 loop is CASSLSGTGGGTDTQYF. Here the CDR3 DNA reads TGTGCCAGCAGCTTATCCGGGACAGGGGGCGGCACAGATACGCAGTATTTT.

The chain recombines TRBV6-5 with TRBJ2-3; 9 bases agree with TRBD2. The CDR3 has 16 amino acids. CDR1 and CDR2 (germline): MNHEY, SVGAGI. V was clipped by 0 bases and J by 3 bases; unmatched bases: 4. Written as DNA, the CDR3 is TGTGCCAGCAGTTACTCGCCTAGCGGGATTACAGATACGCAGTATTTT. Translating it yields CASSYSPSGITDTQYF.

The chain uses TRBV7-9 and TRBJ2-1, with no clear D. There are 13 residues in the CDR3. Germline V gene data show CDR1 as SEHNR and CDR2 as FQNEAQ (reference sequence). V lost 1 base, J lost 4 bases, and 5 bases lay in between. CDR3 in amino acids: CASSLGEYNEQFF. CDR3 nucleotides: TGTGCCAGCAGCTTAGGAGAATACAATGAGCAGTTCTTC.

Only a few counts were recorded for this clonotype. The CDR3: CSVTRQGNRYGYTF. In DNA, the CDR3 is TGCAGCGTAACTCGACAGGGAAATCGCTATGGCTACACCTTC. The chain employs TRBV29-1 and TRBJ1-2, with 7 bases identical to TRBD1. This CDR3 has 14 residues. Per the germline V gene, CDR1 is SQVTM and CDR2 is ANQGSEA. The ends lost 6 bases at V and 4 bases at J; junction bases unmatched: 11.

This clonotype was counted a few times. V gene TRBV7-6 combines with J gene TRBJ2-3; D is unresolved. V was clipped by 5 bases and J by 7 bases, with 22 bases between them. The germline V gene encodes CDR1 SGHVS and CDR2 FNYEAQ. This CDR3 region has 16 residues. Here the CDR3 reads CASSRATGLSANTQYF. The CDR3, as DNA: TGTGCCAGCAGCCGGGCTACGGGTCTTTCCGCTAATACGCAGTATTTT.

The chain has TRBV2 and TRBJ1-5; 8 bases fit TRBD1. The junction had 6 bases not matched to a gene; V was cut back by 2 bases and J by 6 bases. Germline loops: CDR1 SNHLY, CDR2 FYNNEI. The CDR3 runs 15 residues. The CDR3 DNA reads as TGTGCCAGCAGTGAAATAAGGACAGGGAGTCAGCCCCAGCATTTT. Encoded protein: CASSEIRTGSQPQHF.

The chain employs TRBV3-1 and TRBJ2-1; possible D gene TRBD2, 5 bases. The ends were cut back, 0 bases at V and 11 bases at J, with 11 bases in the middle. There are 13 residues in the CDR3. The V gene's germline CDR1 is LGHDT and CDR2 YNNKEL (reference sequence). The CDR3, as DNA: TGTGCCAGCAGCCAAGAGAGGTCCGGGAAGCAGTTCTTC. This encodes CASSQERSGKQFF.

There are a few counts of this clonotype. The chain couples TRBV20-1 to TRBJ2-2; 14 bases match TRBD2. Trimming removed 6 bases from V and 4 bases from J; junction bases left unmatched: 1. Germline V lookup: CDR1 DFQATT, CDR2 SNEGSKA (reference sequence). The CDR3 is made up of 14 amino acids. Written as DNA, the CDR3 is TGCAGTGCCGGGACTAGCGGGGGCACCGGGGAGCTGTTTTTT. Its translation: CSAGTSGGTGELFF.

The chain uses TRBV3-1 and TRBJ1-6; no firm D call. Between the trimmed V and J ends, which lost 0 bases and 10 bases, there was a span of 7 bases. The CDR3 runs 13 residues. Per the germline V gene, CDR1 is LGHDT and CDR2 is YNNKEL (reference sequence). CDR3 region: CASSQDGGSPLHF. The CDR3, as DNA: TGTGCCAGCAGCCAAGACGGCGGATCACCCCTCCACTTT.

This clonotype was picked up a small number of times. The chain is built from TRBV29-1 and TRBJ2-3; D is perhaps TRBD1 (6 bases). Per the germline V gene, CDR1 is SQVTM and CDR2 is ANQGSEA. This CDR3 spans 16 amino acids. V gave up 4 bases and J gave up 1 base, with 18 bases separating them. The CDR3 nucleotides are TGCAGCGTTGCGGTCCTACAGGGCTCCCGCACAGATACGCAGTATTTT. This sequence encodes CSVAVLQGSRTDTQYF.

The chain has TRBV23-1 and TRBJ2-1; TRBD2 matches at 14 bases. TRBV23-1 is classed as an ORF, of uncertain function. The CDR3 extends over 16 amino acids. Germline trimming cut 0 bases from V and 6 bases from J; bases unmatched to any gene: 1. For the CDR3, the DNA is TGCGCCAGCAGTCAATCGACTAGCGGGAGGGCCAATGAGCAGTTCTTC. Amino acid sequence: CASSQSTSGRANEQFF.

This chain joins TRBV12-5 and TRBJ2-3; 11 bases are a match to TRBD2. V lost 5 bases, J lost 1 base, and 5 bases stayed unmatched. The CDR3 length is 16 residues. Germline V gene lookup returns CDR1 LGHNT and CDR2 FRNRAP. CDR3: CASGPGTSGGTDTQYF. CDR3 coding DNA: TGTGCTAGTGGTCCCGGGACTAGCGGAGGCACAGATACGCAGTATTTT.